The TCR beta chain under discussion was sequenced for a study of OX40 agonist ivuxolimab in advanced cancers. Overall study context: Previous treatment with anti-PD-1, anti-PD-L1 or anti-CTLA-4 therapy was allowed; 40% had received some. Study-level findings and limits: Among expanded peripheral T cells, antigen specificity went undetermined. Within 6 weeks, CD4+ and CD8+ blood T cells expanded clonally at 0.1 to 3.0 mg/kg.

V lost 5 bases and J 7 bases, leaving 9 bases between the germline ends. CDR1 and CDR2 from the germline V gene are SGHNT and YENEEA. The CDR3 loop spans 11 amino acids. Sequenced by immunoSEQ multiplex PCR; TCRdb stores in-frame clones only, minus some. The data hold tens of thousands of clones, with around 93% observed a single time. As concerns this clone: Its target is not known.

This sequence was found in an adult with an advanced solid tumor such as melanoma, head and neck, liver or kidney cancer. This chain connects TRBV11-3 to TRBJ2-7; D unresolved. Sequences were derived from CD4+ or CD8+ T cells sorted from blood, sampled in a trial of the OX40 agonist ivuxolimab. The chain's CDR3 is CASSPGDEQYF. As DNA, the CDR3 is TGTGCCAGCAGCCCTGGTGATGAGCAGTACTTC.